A selection of T cell receptor beta chains follows, all from one sample in a study of regulatory T cells in long-lasting Graves disease. One entry per CDR3 protein, called by TCRdb with MiXCR from the multiplex PCR reads. The sample carries 650,000 to 700,000 distinct CDR3 sequences, 25% to 35% recorded once. The sequencing here drew on peripheral blood mononuclear cells (PBMCs), taken when the disease was refractory, from a patient treated with antithyroid drugs. These TCRs come from a female donor with Graves disease. CDR3s include the opening cysteine and the closing phenylalanine or tryptophan. D genes are given only for firm matches. Not all rows give a size; the values are once, few, many and, for expanded clones, a class.

size	D	V	J	CDR3	DNA
many	NA	TRBV28	TRBJ2-5	CASSPLRGPSQETQYF	TGTGCCAGCAGTCCACTGAGGGGCCCATCCCAAGAGACCCAGTACTTC
NA	NA	TRBV27	TRBJ2-7	CASTIGADTLYEQYF	TGTGCCAGCACTATCGGGGCCGACACATTGTACGAGCAGTACTTC
many	NA	TRBV29-1	TRBJ1-1	CSVEEPGTNTEAFF	TGCAGCGTTGAGGAACCAGGGACGAACACTGAAGCTTTCTTT
NA	TRBD1	TRBV6-1	TRBJ2-4	CASSPRDRGAKNIQYF	TGTGCCAGCAGTCCCCGGGACAGGGGGGCCAAAAACATTCAGTACTTC
many	NA	TRBV12-3/TRBV12-4	TRBJ2-7	CASSLRDWTYEQYF	TGTGCCAGCAGTCTCCGGGACTGGACCTACGAGCAGTACTTC
NA	TRBD1	TRBV20-1	TRBJ1-6	CSARDGKGTVNSPLHF	TGCAGTGCTAGAGATGGAAAGGGGACAGTTAATTCACCCCTCCACTTT
NA	TRBD1	TRBV19	TRBJ1-5	CASSIGLRDRGGQPQHF	TGTGCCAGTAGTATAGGGCTCAGGGACAGGGGTGGGCAGCCCCAGCATTTT
NA	TRBD2	TRBV3-1	TRBJ2-7	CASSQDRAGGHDEQYF	TGTGCCAGCAGCCAAGATCGTGCGGGAGGGCACGACGAGCAGTACTTC
NA	TRBD2	TRBV5-1	TRBJ2-7	CASSEKREGVYEQYF	TGCGCCAGCAGCGAAAAGCGGGAGGGGGTCTACGAGCAGTACTTC
NA	NA	TRBV3-1	TRBJ1-4	CASSQRTVGGEKLFF	TGTGCCAGCAGCCAACGGACCGTCGGGGGTGAAAAACTGTTTTTT
few	TRBD2	TRBV11-2	TRBJ2-7	CASSFGTRYEQYF	TGTGCCAGCAGCTTTGGGACTAGGTACGAGCAGTACTTC
NA	TRBD1	TRBV19	TRBJ2-2	CASRGVRGRPGELFF	TGTGCCAGTAGAGGGGTCAGGGGGCGCCCCGGGGAGCTGTTTTTT
few	NA	TRBV29-1	TRBJ1-2	CSAKKSGQVGGYTF	TGCAGCGCCAAGAAATCCGGGCAGGTGGGCGGCTACACCTTC
NA	TRBD2	TRBV7-9	TRBJ2-7	CASSLVGRRSYEQYF	TGTGCCAGCAGCTTAGTCGGGAGGCGCTCCTACGAGCAGTACTTC
many	TRBD1	TRBV27	TRBJ2-6	CASSLRDRGLTGANVLTF	TGTGCCAGCAGTTTAAGGGACAGGGGGTTGACTGGGGCCAACGTCCTGACTTTC
NA	TRBD1	TRBV10-2	TRBJ1-6	CASSESGGASPLHF	TGCGCCAGCAGTGAGTCAGGGGGCGCTTCACCCCTCCACTTT
NA	NA	TRBV15	TRBJ2-1	CATSRSGPYNEQFF	TGTGCCACCAGCAGGAGCGGGCCTTACAATGAGCAGTTCTTC
few	NA	TRBV6-1	TRBJ1-1	CASRERLNTEAFF	TGTGCCAGCAGGGAACGTCTTAACACTGAAGCTTTCTTT
many	NA	TRBV6-2/TRBV6-3	TRBJ2-5	CASSEWVGRETQYF	TGTGCCAGCAGTGAATGGGTAGGGCGGGAGACCCAGTACTTC
NA	NA	TRBV11-2	TRBJ2-2	CASSTRDKMTGELFF	TGTGCCAGCAGCACTCGGGACAAAATGACCGGGGAGCTGTTTTTT
NA	TRBD1	TRBV6-1	TRBJ2-5	CASRQTGGTETQYF	TGTGCCAGCAGACAGACAGGGGGAACAGAGACCCAGTACTTC
NA	NA	TRBV12-3/TRBV12-4	TRBJ1-1	CASRGVDSFLMNTEAFF	TGTGCCAGCAGGGGAGTGGACAGCTTCCTTATGAACACTGAAGCTTTCTTT
NA	TRBD2	TRBV5-1	TRBJ2-7	CASSLEGLAGVPYEQYF	TGCGCCAGCAGCTTGGAAGGGCTAGCGGGGGTCCCCTACGAGCAGTACTTC
few	NA	TRBV7-9	TRBJ1-6	CASSLEATPLHF	TGTGCCAGCAGCTTAGAGGCTACACCCCTCCACTTT
many	NA	TRBV10-1	TRBJ1-1	CASSGGMNTEAFF	TGCGCCAGTTCTGGGGGGATGAACACTGAAGCTTTCTTT
many	NA	TRBV3-1	TRBJ1-1	CASSRADYTEAFF	TGTGCCAGCAGCCGAGCAGATTACACTGAAGCTTTCTTT
few	NA	TRBV3-1	TRBJ1-1	CASSQGPKNTEAFF	TGTGCCAGCAGCCAAGGCCCAAAGAACACTGAAGCTTTCTTT
once	NA	TRBV10-3	TRBJ2-7	CAISAGRGYERYF	TGTGCCATCAGTGCCGGGAGAGGCTACGAGCGGTACTTC
few	NA	TRBV11-2	TRBJ1-5	CASSSPKDGNQPQHF	TGTGCCAGCAGCTCCCCCAAAGATGGCAATCAGCCCCAGCATTTT